This TCR beta chain was recorded in a study of blood T cell repertoires in COVID-19. Overall study: Acute and convalescent COVID-19 samples came from the United States, Italy and Spain. Sample material is recorded as cDNA or gDNA derived from T cells, B-cell-depleted T cells, or PBMCs.

Study processing details: Amplified reference gene primers provided the basis for estimating nucleated cell counts. TCRdb keeps only in-frame clones here, not all; method: immunoSEQ multiplex PCR. For V, J and clone size, that table is used; D and trimming come from the DNA. The profile covers 200,000 to 250,000 clones, with more than 65% appearing a single time and around 9.5% taken by the ten largest. Germline values: CDR1 SGHAT, CDR2 FQNNGV. After removal of 3 bases from V and 6 bases from J, the junction contained 8 bases not matched to a gene. This CDR3 contains 16 residues. The chain joins TRBV11-2 to TRBJ2-3; 11 positions match TRBD2. Sample: peripheral blood. The clonotype was recovered from a man aged 45-65 years with active or convalescent COVID-19. The CDR3 loop reads CASSFSGGAISDTQYF. In DNA form, the CDR3 reads TGTGCCAGCAGCTTTAGCGGGGGGGCCATATCGGATACGCAGTATTTT.